The 9 T cell receptor beta chains given below trace back to one sample, sequenced in a study of blood T cell repertoires in COVID-19 (dated by TCRdb to the early 2020s). The library was made by the immunoSEQ multiplex PCR assay. TCRdb obtained this table from immuneACCESS and retained in-frame rearrangements with V and J assigned. These tables miss some clones; where compared with another copy, unresolved V genes account for less than half of the shortfall, and the remainder is unexplained. This sample is represented by around 220,000 clones; around 85% of them were singletons. The leading ten clones occupy roughly 2% of the sample. The material sequenced was peripheral blood. The receptors were gathered from a woman between 50 and 59 years old with acute or convalescent COVID-19.

This clone was observed once. The rearrangement uses TRBV11-3 and TRBJ1-5, with 8 nucleotides matching TRBD1. Germline V gene data show CDR1 as SGHNT and CDR2 as YENEEA. V was clipped by 4 bases and J by 4 bases; unmatched bases: 9. The CDR3 runs 16 residues. Written as DNA, the CDR3 is TGTGCCAGCAGCTGGCCCCGGGGGACAGGTAATCAGCCCCAGCATTTT. Its protein is CASSWPRGTGNQPQHF. Using reference TRBV11-3 and TRBJ1-5 for the parts outside the CDR3, the full variable domain is EAGVVQSPRYKIIEKKQPVAFWCNPISGHNTLYWYLQNLGQGPELLIRYENEEAVDDSQLPKDRFSAERLKGVDSTLKIQPAELGDSAVYLCASSWPRGTGNQPQHFGDGTRLSIL.

The V call is TRBV7-9, the J call TRBJ1-4; D gene unclear. The V gene's germline CDR1 is SEHNR and CDR2 FQNEAQ (reference sequence). This CDR3 region has 13 residues. Deletions cut 1 base from V and 4 bases from J, with 4 bases between. The CDR3 bases are TGTGCCAGCAGCTTAGACAGTAATGAAAAACTGTTTTTT. It translates to CASSLDSNEKLFF.

This chain connects TRBV6-5 to TRBJ1-2; 7 nucleotides match TRBD1. The CDR3 totals 14 residues. Germline CDR1 is MNHEY and CDR2 is SVGAGI. V was clipped by 6 bases and J by 7 bases; unmatched bases: 11. CDR3 residues: CASSVTGSLRGYTF. CDR3 bases: TGTGCCAGCAGCGTGACAGGGAGCCTTCGTGGCTACACCTTC.

The chain links TRBV10-2 to TRBJ1-1, with a weak D call TRBD1 (5 bases). CDR3 length: 13 residues. V lost 7 bases and J 4 bases, leaving 13 bases between the germline ends. The germline V gene encodes CDR1 WSHSY and CDR2 SAAADI. In DNA form, the CDR3 reads TGCGCCAGCACCCTCAGGGAGGGCACTGAAGCTTTCTTT. This sequence encodes CASTLREGTEAFF.

This sequence joins TRBV7-6 and TRBJ2-3; D perhaps matches TRBD2 (7 bases). CDR1 and CDR2 (germline): SGHVS, FNYEAQ. Trimming cost V 1 base and J 6 bases, with 14 bases left between them. The CDR3 has 15 amino acids. The CDR3 coding sequence is TGTGCCAGCAGCTTAGGGGGAGGGGGTCTGGATACGCAGTATTTT. This gives the protein CASSLGGGGLDTQYF.

The chain has TRBV7-9 and TRBJ2-6; TRBD1 might be the D (5 bases). CDR1 and CDR2 (germline): SEHNR, FQNEAQ (reference sequence). The CDR3 is 14 amino acids. V lost 5 bases to trimming and J lost 1 base, with 6 bases between them. Here the CDR3 DNA reads TGTGCCAGCAGCCCAGGGTCTGGGGCCAACGTCCTGACTTTC. It encodes CASSPGSGANVLTF.

This clone occurred once. V and J are TRBV27 and TRBJ1-6, with TRBD1 identical over 12 bases. V dropped 4 bases and J dropped 10; count of bases not matched to a gene: 5. This CDR3 spans 15 amino acids. Germline V gene data show CDR1 as MNHEY and CDR2 as SMNVEV (reference sequence). The CDR3 nucleotides read TGTGCCAGCAGTTCACGGGACAGGGGGCAATCACCCCTCCACTTT. It translates to CASSSRDRGQSPLHF.

The chain links TRBV2 to TRBJ1-1, with unresolved D. CDR3 length equals 14 residues. V lost 4 bases to trimming and J lost 4 bases, with 13 bases between them. The germline gives CDR1 SNHLY, CDR2 FYNNEI. CDR3 sequence reads: CASSVGGLGTEAFF. CDR3 nucleotide sequence: TGTGCCAGCAGTGTCGGAGGTTTGGGCACTGAAGCTTTCTTT.

Only a few counts were recorded for this clone. The chain uses TRBV10-2 and TRBJ1-2, with 7 bases matching TRBD1. V trimming: 7 bases; J trimming: 0 bases; junction bases outside the gene matches: 8. The CDR3 sequence is 15 residues long. Germline V gene lookup returns CDR1 WSHSY and CDR2 SAAADI. This CDR3 reads CASTKGTDSNYGYTF. CDR3 nucleotides: TGCGCCAGCACTAAGGGGACAGACTCTAACTATGGCTACACCTTC.